This TCR beta chain was documented in a study of blood T cell repertoires in COVID-19. Across the whole study: Samples came from the United States, Italy and Spain, spanning acute and convalescent COVID-19.

Methods used by the authors: Amplification from reference gene primers served as the basis for estimated nucleated cell counts. Repertoires were generated with immunoSEQ multiplex PCR, while TCRdb's copy carries only in-frame clones and drops some. V and J calls and clone size are copied from that table; D and trimming were computed from the DNA. This sample has fewer than 250,000 clones, with under 90% found just once. In the case of this clone: Distinct nucleotide sequences in the sample also encode this CDR3.

Germline CDR1 and CDR2: KGHSH and LQKENI. V was pared by 2 bases and J by 1 base, with 8 bases between. CDR3 length: 14 amino acids. The study assigned cohorts using participant-reported clinical history. Two negative PCRs, clearance, or symptom resolution characterized the recovered Cohort 3 donors. The rearrangement uses TRBV18 and TRBJ1-1; no clear D. Sequencing was carried out using PBMCs or T cells enriched from blood (not recorded which). The TCR comes from a man aged 55 to 70 who had recovered from COVID-19. The DNA of the CDR3 is TGTGCCAGCTCACCATCCCGGGGGAACACTGAAGCTTTCTTT. Translation gives CASSPSRGNTEAFF. Full variable domain (remainder filled in from reference TRBV18 and TRBJ1-1): NAGVMQNPRHLVRRRGQEARLRCSPMKGHSHVYWYRQLPEEGLKFMVYLQKENIIDESGMPKERFSAEFPKEGPSILRIQQVVRGDSAAYFCASSPSRGNTEAFFGQGTRLTVV.